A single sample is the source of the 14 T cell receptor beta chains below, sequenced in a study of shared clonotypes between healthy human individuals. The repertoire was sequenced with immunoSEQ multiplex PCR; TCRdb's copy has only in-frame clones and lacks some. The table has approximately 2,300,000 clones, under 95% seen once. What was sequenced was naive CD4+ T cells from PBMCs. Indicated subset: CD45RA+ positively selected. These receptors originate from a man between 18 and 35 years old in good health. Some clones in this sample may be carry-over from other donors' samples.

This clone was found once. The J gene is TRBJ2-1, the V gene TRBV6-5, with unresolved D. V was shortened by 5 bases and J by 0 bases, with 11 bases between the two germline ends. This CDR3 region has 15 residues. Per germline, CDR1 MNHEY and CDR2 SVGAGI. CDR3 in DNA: TGTGCCAGCAGTCGGGTAGCCAGCTCCTACAATGAGCAGTTCTTC. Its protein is CASSRVASSYNEQFF.

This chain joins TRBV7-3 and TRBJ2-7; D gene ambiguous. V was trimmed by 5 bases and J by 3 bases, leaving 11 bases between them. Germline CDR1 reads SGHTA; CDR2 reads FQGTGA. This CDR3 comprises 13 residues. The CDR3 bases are TGTGCCAGCAGCGACGGAAGGCTCTACGAGCAGTACTTC. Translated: CASSDGRLYEQYF. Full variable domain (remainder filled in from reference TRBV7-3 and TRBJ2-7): GAGVSQTPSNKVTEKGKYVELRCDPISGHTALYWYRQSLGQGPEFLIYFQGTGAADDSGLPNDRFFAVRPEGSVSTLKIQRTERGDSAVYLCASSDGRLYEQYFGPGTRLTVT.

As DNA, the CDR3 is TGCGCCAGCAGCTTGGTACAGGGGGCCAATGAAAAACTGTTTTTT. This sequence encodes CASSLVQGANEKLFF. The gene calls are TRBV5-1 and TRBJ1-4, with 9 nucleotides matching TRBD1. Germline CDR1 reads SGHRS; CDR2 reads YFSETQ. The CDR3 totals 15 residues. The ends lost 0 bases at V and 5 bases at J; junction bases unmatched: 2.

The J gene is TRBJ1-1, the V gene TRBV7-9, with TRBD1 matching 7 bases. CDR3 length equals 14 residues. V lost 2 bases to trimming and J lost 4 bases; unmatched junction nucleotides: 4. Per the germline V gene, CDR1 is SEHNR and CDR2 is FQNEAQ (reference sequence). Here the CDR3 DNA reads TGTGCCAGCAGCTTAACAGGGGAGGGCACTGAAGCTTTCTTT. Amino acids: CASSLTGEGTEAFF.

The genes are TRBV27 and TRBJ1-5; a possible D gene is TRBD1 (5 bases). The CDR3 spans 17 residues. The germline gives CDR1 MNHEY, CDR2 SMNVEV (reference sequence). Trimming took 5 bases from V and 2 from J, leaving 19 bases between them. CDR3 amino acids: CASSPLRRGAGNQPQHF. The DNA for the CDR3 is TGTGCCAGCAGTCCCCTCAGACGGGGCGCCGGCAATCAGCCCCAGCATTTT.

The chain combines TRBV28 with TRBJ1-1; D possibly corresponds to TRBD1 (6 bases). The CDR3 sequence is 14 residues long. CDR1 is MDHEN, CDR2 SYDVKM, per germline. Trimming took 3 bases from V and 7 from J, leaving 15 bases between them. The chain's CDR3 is CASSFLRTAIEAFF. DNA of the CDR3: TGTGCCAGCAGTTTTCTCCGGACAGCCATTGAAGCTTTCTTT.

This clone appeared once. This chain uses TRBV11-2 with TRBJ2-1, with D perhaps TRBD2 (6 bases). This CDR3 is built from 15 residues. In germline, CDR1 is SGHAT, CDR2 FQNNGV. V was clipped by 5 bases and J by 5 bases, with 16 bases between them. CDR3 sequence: CASSPGLPSNNEQFF. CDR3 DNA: TGTGCCAGCAGCCCTGGACTACCGAGCAACAATGAGCAGTTCTTC. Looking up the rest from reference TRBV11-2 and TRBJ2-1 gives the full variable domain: EAGVAQSPRYKIIEKRQSVAFWCNPISGHATLYWYQQILGQGPKLLIQFQNNGVVDDSQLPKDRFSAERLKGVDSTLKIQPAKLEDSAVYLCASSPGLPSNNEQFFGPGTRLTVL.

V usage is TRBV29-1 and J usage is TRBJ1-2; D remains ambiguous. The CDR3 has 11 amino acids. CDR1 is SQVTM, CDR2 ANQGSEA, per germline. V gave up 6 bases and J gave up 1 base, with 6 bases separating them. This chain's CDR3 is CSVQVNYGYTF. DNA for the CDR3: TGCAGCGTCCAGGTTAACTATGGCTACACCTTC.

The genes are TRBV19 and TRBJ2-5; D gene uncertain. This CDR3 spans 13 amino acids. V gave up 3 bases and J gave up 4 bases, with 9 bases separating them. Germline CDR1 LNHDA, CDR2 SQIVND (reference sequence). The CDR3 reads CASSMGRIETQYF. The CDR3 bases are TGTGCCAGTAGTATGGGCAGGATAGAGACCCAGTACTTC.

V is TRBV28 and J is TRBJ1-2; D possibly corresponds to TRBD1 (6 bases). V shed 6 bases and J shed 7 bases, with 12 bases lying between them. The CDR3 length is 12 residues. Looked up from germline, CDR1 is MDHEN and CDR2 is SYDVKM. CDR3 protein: CASRPAGVGYTF. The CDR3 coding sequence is TGTGCCAGCAGGCCCGCAGGGGTTGGCTACACCTTC.

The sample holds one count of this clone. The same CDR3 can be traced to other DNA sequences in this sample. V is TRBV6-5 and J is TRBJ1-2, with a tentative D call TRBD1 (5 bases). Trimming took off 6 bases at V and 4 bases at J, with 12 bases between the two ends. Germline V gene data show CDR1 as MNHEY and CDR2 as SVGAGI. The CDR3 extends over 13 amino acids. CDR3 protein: CASSSREGYGYTF. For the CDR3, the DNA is TGTGCCAGCAGCTCCAGGGAGGGCTATGGCTACACCTTC.

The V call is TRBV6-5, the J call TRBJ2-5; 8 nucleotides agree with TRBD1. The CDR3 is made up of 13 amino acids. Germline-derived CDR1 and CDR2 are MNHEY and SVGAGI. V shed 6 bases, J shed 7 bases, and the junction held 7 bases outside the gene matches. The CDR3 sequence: CASSVQGGGTQYF. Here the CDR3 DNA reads TGTGCCAGCAGCGTACAGGGGGGCGGGACCCAGTACTTC.

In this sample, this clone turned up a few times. CDR3 DNA: TGTGCCAGCAGTAGAAGGGACAAACTGTTTTTT. Amino acid sequence: CASSRRDKLFF. The chain carries TRBV6-6 and TRBJ1-4; TRBD1 might be the D (5 bases). V was pared by 5 bases and J by 11 bases, with 9 bases between. Germline CDR1 and CDR2: MNHNY and SVGAGI (reference sequence). The CDR3 extends over 11 amino acids.

This chain's CDR3 is CASSTFLTNRQGDGYTF. Written as DNA, the CDR3 is TGTGCCAGTAGTACATTCCTGACCAATAGACAGGGAGATGGCTACACCTTC. J is TRBJ1-2 and V is TRBV19; TRBD1 matches 7 bases. This CDR3 is built from 17 residues. The germline gives CDR1 LNHDA, CDR2 SQIVND (reference sequence). The J segment lost 6 bases and the V segment lost 4 bases, leaving 17 bases of the junction unmatched.